Below are 27 T cell receptor beta chains sequenced from a single sample in a study of T cells in localized non-small cell lung cancer. Assay: immunoSEQ multiplex PCR; the TCRdb copy retains only in-frame clones and omits some. Altogether about 4,000 clones are present, roughly 40% being singletons, with the ten largest covering approximately 6.2%. Sample: lung tumor tissue, taken before any cancer treatment. These receptors came from a woman aged 35 to 70 with stage I lung adenocarcinoma.

The CDR3: CSVARDTSNYGYTF. CDR3 DNA sequence: TGCAGCGTTGCCCGGGACACTTCTAACTATGGCTACACCTTC. The rearrangement uses TRBV29-1 and TRBJ1-2, with D possibly matching TRBD1 (6 bases). The CDR3 sequence is 14 residues long. The V gene lost 4 bases and the J gene lost 0 bases, with 12 bases spanning the gap. CDR1 and CDR2 from the germline V gene are SQVTM and ANQGSEA.

CDR3 in amino acids: CASRTEALGGELFF. In nucleotides, the CDR3 is TGTGCCAGCAGGACTGAGGCTCTGGGCGGGGAGCTGTTTTTT. The chain is built from TRBV6-8 and TRBJ2-2; D is unclear. The ends were cut back, 6 bases at V and 7 bases at J, with 15 bases in the middle. In germline, CDR1 is MNHGY, CDR2 SAAAGT. CDR3 size: 14 residues.

The CDR3 loop reads CASSPGNYGYTF. CDR3 DNA sequence: TGTGCCAGTAGTCCAGGAAACTATGGCTACACCTTC. The V call is TRBV19, the J call TRBJ1-2, with D hard to call. The CDR3 is made up of 12 amino acids. From germline, CDR1 is LNHDA and CDR2 SQIVND (reference sequence). Trimming cost V 5 bases and J 2 bases, with 6 bases left between them.

The chain links TRBV6-8 to TRBJ1-1, with 12 positions matching TRBD1. CDR1 and CDR2 (germline): MNHGY, SAAAGT. With 10 bases clipped from V and 3 bases from J, the junction kept 12 bases outside the gene matches. The CDR3 consists of 16 residues. CDR3 region: CATTGTGGYRYTEAFF. CDR3 nucleotides: TGTGCCACCACCGGGACAGGGGGCTATAGGTACACTGAAGCTTTCTTT.

This clone was counted only a few times. This chain uses TRBV19 with TRBJ2-5, with D possibly matching TRBD2 (6 bases). The V end lost 6 bases, the J end lost 4 bases, and 12 bases lay between the germline ends. Germline-derived CDR1 and CDR2 are LNHDA and SQIVND (reference sequence). The CDR3 length is 13 residues. The CDR3 loop reads CASRRQGGETQYF. The CDR3 nucleotides read TGTGCCAGTAGGCGTCAGGGAGGAGAGACCCAGTACTTC.

The chain uses TRBV12-5 and TRBJ2-7, with unresolved D. Germline V gene lookup returns CDR1 LGHNT and CDR2 FRNRAP. CDR3 length: 12 residues. V gave up 2 bases and J gave up 3 bases, with 5 bases separating them. CDR3 sequence reads: CASGLSIYEQYF. CDR3 DNA sequence: TGTGCTAGTGGTTTGTCAATCTACGAGCAGTACTTC. The full variable domain, with the rest looked up from reference TRBV12-5 and TRBJ2-7, is DARVTQTPRHKVTEMGQEVTMRCQPILGHNTVFWYRQTMMQGLELLAYFRNRAPLDDSGMPKDRFSAEMPDATLATLKIQPSEPRDSAVYFCASGLSIYEQYFGPGTRLTVT.

This clone was counted a few times. CDR3 region: CASSLGTGLGTGELFF. Here the CDR3 DNA reads TGTGCCAGCAGCTTGGGGACAGGGTTGGGCACCGGGGAGCTGTTTTTT. J is TRBJ2-2 and V is TRBV11-3; TRBD1 agrees at 9 bases. Germline CDR1 is SGHNT and CDR2 is YENEEA. The V gene end was trimmed by 3 bases and the J gene end by 4 bases; junction bases not matched to a gene: 6. The CDR3 is 16 residues long.

CDR3 sequence: CASSIGGGARQPQHF. Here the CDR3 DNA reads TGTGCCAGTAGTATAGGAGGGGGGGCAAGGCAGCCCCAGCATTTT. The gene calls are TRBV19 and TRBJ1-5; a possible D gene is TRBD1 (6 bases). V lost 1 base and J lost 7, with 14 bases in between. CDR3 length: 15 amino acids. Germline V CDR1 and CDR2: LNHDA, SQIVND (reference sequence).

This clone was recorded a few times. The chain links TRBV6-8 to TRBJ2-7, with 8 bases identical to TRBD2. V was clipped by 3 bases and J by 1 base; unmatched bases: 5. The CDR3 is 15 amino acids. CDR1 is MNHGY, CDR2 SAAAGT, per germline. The CDR3 nucleotides are TGTGCCAGCAGTTATAGCGGGACGGATTCCTACGAGCAGTACTTC. It is translated as CASSYSGTDSYEQYF.

This clone was detected a few times. The rearrangement uses TRBV9 and TRBJ2-5, with 14 bases matching TRBD2. J gave up 5 bases and V 4 bases, and 16 bases lay outside the gene matches. CDR3 length equals 19 residues. The germline V gene has CDR1 SGDLS and CDR2 YYNGEE. The CDR3 DNA is TGTGCCAGCAGCCGACTCTCCGGGACTAGCGGGAGTTTGACGGAGACCCAGTACTTC. It is translated as CASSRLSGTSGSLTETQYF. The full variable domain, completed using reference TRBV9 and TRBJ2-5, is DSGVTQTPKHLITATGQRVTLRCSPRSGDLSVYWYQQSLDQGLQFLIQYYNGEERAKGNILERFSAQQFPDLHSELNLSSLELGDSALYFCASSRLSGTSGSLTETQYFGPGTRLLVL.

The V and J genes are TRBV28 and TRBJ1-1; no firm D call. V lost 6 bases to trimming and J lost 3 bases, with 8 bases between them. The CDR3 contains 12 residues. From germline, CDR1 is MDHEN and CDR2 SYDVKM. CDR3 in DNA: TGTGCCAGCAGGAGCCGGGACACTGAAGCTTTCTTT. This sequence encodes CASRSRDTEAFF.

This clone has a single count. This chain links TRBV28 with TRBJ2-7, with 8 bases aligning to TRBD1. Germline trimming cut 3 bases from V and 6 bases from J; bases unmatched to any gene: 7. Looked up from germline, CDR1 is MDHEN and CDR2 is SYDVKM. This CDR3 spans 14 amino acids. Written as DNA, the CDR3 is TGTGCCAGCAGTTTGTGGCAGGGGGCTGCCGAGCAGTACTTC. It codes for CASSLWQGAAEQYF. The complete variable domain, with remaining parts taken from reference TRBV28 and TRBJ2-7, reads DVKVTQSSRYLVKRTGEKVFLECVQDMDHENMFWYRQDPGLGLRLIYFSYDVKMKEKGDIPEGYSVSREKKERFSLILESASTNQTSMYLCASSLWQGAAEQYFGPGTRLTVT.

There are a few counts of this clone. V gene TRBV30 combines with J gene TRBJ1-5, with D possibly being TRBD1 (6 bases). V was trimmed by 0 bases and J by 5 bases, leaving 8 bases between them. The germline V gene has CDR1 GTSNPN and CDR2 SVGIG (reference sequence). This CDR3 is 13 amino acids long. The DNA for the CDR3 is TGTGCCTGGAGTGTACAGGGATATCAGCCCCAGCATTTT. Its translation is CAWSVQGYQPQHF.

V gene TRBV11-3 combines with J gene TRBJ1-1, with D perhaps matching TRBD1 (5 bases). The CDR3 length is 16 residues. Trimming took 3 bases from V and 1 from J, leaving 15 bases between them. Per the germline V gene, CDR1 is SGHNT and CDR2 is YENEEA. CDR3 bases: TGTGCCAGCAGCTTTTGGGGCGCATTGAAGAACACTGAAGCTTTCTTT. This codes for CASSFWGALKNTEAFF.

The chain uses TRBV18 and TRBJ1-1; 8 bases are a match to TRBD1. CDR1 is KGHSH and CDR2 is LQKENI in the germline V gene. This CDR3 has 14 residues. V shed 0 bases, J shed 3 bases, and the junction held 0 bases outside the gene matches. Written as DNA, the CDR3 is TGTGCCAGCTCACCACCGGGACAGGACACTGAAGCTTTCTTT. Protein product: CASSPPGQDTEAFF.

This clone was detected a few times. The CDR3 bases are TGTGCCAGCAGTTTTCCCATACGGGGGGGTGCCACTGAAGCTTTCTTT. It specifies CASSFPIRGGATEAFF. The chain has TRBV28 and TRBJ1-1, with D possibly matching TRBD1 (5 bases). This CDR3 comprises 16 residues. V was shortened by 3 bases and J by 4 bases, with 18 bases between the two germline ends. Germline values: CDR1 MDHEN, CDR2 SYDVKM.

J is TRBJ2-1 and V is TRBV30; TRBD2 matches at 9 bases. The CDR3 loop spans 15 amino acids. Unmatched junction bases numbered 8, after V lost 2 bases and J lost 6 bases. Germline V gives CDR1 GTSNPN, CDR2 SVGIG (reference sequence). CDR3: CAWSLIAGVPNEQFF. The CDR3 DNA reads TGTGCCTGGAGTCTCATAGCGGGAGTACCCAATGAGCAGTTCTTC.

This clone was seen more than once but under ten times. The chain links TRBV9 to TRBJ1-2; the D gene is possibly TRBD1 (5 bases). CDR3 length: 12 residues. V dropped 10 bases and J dropped 4 bases, with 14 bases sitting between them. The germline V gene encodes CDR1 SGDLS and CDR2 YYNGEE. In DNA form, the CDR3 reads TGTGCCGCCGGGGCGCAATCCTATGGCTACACCTTC. Encoded protein: CAAGAQSYGYTF.

V usage is TRBV30 and J usage is TRBJ2-7; 12 bases match TRBD2. The CDR3 is made up of 14 amino acids. V lost 4 bases to trimming and J lost 2 bases; unmatched junction nucleotides: 3. Germline V lookup: CDR1 GTSNPN, CDR2 SVGIG (reference sequence). CDR3 protein: CAWTSGRGAYEQYF. CDR3 DNA sequence: TGTGCCTGGACTAGCGGGAGGGGAGCCTACGAGCAGTACTTC.

The V call is TRBV18, the J call TRBJ2-7; tentative D call: TRBD1 (5 bases). The CDR3 consists of 15 residues. Germline CDR1 is KGHSH and CDR2 is LQKENI. Trimming left V 4 bases short and J 3 bases short, with 16 bases between. CDR3 DNA: TGTGCCAGCTCACGATGGACAAGGGCGGTCTACGAGCAGTACTTC. Its protein is CASSRWTRAVYEQYF.

This clone was seen a few times. This rearrangement joins TRBV7-8 to TRBJ2-3; perhaps TRBD2 as D (5 bases). CDR1 SGHVS and CDR2 FQNEAQ come from the germline V gene. The V end lost 0 bases, the J end lost 4 bases, and 5 bases lay between the germline ends. The CDR3 length is 13 residues. As DNA, the CDR3 is TGTGCCAGCAGCTTAGCGGGAGCAGATACGCAGTATTTT. It yields the protein CASSLAGADTQYF.

The rearrangement links TRBV30 to TRBJ2-7; D call uncertain. The germline V and J ends were trimmed by 1 base and 7 bases, with 14 bases remaining between them. The CDR3 runs 13 residues. Germline loops: CDR1 GTSNPN, CDR2 SVGIG (reference sequence). This CDR3 reads CAWSGSRRGEQYF. In DNA form, the CDR3 reads TGTGCCTGGAGTGGATCTAGGCGTGGTGAGCAGTACTTC.

This clone turned up a few times. For the CDR3, the DNA is TGTGCCAGCAGTCCGGGACTAGCGGGAGTGGTTCTCTCCTACAATGAGCAGTTCTTC. Translation gives CASSPGLAGVVLSYNEQFF. The chain carries TRBV6-8 and TRBJ2-1, with 14 positions matching TRBD2. Germline CDR1 and CDR2: MNHGY and SAAAGT. The CDR3 spans 19 residues. The V gene end was trimmed by 5 bases and the J gene end by 0 bases; junction bases not matched to a gene: 9.

With regard to this clone: The junction departs from the called germline gene at one end, perhaps through a read error. This chain connects TRBV6-8 to TRBJ2-7; 7 bases are a match to TRBD1. The CDR3 has 15 amino acids. Germline CDR1 is MNHGY and CDR2 is SAAAGT. The CDR3 loop reads CATGEVSWDSHEQYF. Here the CDR3 DNA reads TGTGCCACCGGAGAAGTTTCTTGGGACAGCCACGAGCAATACTTC.

This clone was seen only once. The chain employs TRBV30 and TRBJ2-7; D is possibly TRBD1 (6 bases). The germline gives CDR1 GTSNPN, CDR2 SVGIG (reference sequence). The V end was cut by 4 bases, the J end by 2 bases, with 21 bases between. CDR3 size: 16 residues. CDR3 residues: CAWTIKGGQGPYEQYF. For the CDR3, the DNA is TGTGCCTGGACTATTAAGGGCGGGCAGGGGCCCTACGAGCAGTACTTC.

The chain is built from TRBV19 and TRBJ1-1; D is uncertain. CDR3 length: 14 amino acids. Looked up from germline, CDR1 is LNHDA and CDR2 is SQIVND (reference sequence). V was pared by 10 bases and J by 0 bases, with 15 bases between. The CDR3 DNA sequence: TGTGCCACTACTCCCGGAACCCTGAACACTGAAGCTTTCTTT. This encodes CATTPGTLNTEAFF. Full variable domain (rest looked up from reference TRBV19 and TRBJ1-1): DGGITQSPKYLFRKEGQNVTLSCEQNLNHDAMYWYRQDPGQGLRLIYYSQIVNDFQKGDIAEGYSVSREKKESFPLTVTSAQKNPTAFYLCATTPGTLNTEAFFGQGTRLTVV.

Only a few counts were recorded for this clone. V usage is TRBV7-5 and J usage is TRBJ2-3; whether TRBD2, the table's D call, matches the DNA was not checked. TRBV7-5 corresponds to a pseudogene. The CDR3 is 16 residues long. The chain's CDR3 is CASSLAGLENTDTQYF. The CDR3 nucleotides read TGTGCCAGCAGCTTAGCGGGACTAGAAAACACAGATACGCAGTATTTT.